The clone carrying this T cell receptor (beta chain) came up a few times. The antigen remains undetermined. Trimming took 5 bases from V and 7 from J; bases not matched to a gene: 7. Germline V gene sequence: CDR1 DFQATT, CDR2 SNEGSKA (reference sequence). This CDR3 contains 12 residues. Every donor contributed around 10 milliliters of peripheral blood by blood draw. The data belong to a study of blood T cells in healthy people across ages. Next came a second PCR, run for about 6 to 12 cycles, which used a sample-barcoded 5' primer along with a J-beta primer mix. Every molecule of cDNA carried a tag from a template-switch adaptor with 12 random nucleotides. A single record per CDR3 protein comes from TCRdb applying MiXCR to the 5' RACE reads. The sample gives 800,000 to 950,000 distinct CDR3 sequences, roughly 29% of which show up once; roughly a tenth is in the top ten. General study points: Because sorting was not performed, PBMCs prevented conclusive naive versus antigen-experienced comparison.

These data were also reused for a study on T cells of mothers and their children. Per that paper: Donors were three healthy Caucasian mothers and their six children.

This receptor was obtained from a woman aged 40 to 55 in good health. This chain links TRBV20-1 with TRBJ1-2; 7 bases match TRBD1. Sample: blood. For the CDR3, the DNA is TGCAGTGCTTACCAGGGGGAGGTTGGCTACACCTTC. This gives the protein CSAYQGEVGYTF.